These 26 T cell receptor beta chains share one sample of origin, sequenced in a study of T cell responses to AZD1222 COVID-19 vaccine. Clones were sequenced by immunoSEQ multiplex PCR, and TCRdb holds only the in-frame ones, with some missing. The sample lists some 83,000 clones; 70% to 90% were seen once. This sample comprised peripheral blood, obtained on day 0 of AZD1222 vaccination. Receptors were obtained from an adult in good health.

This clone was seen just once. The chain is built from TRBV6-5 and TRBJ1-5; D may be TRBD1 (5 bases). Germline CDR1 and CDR2: MNHEY and SVGAGI. The CDR3 contains 13 residues. V lost 9 bases, J lost 4 bases, and 13 bases lay in between. This chain's CDR3 is CASGGNRNQPQHF. CDR3 in DNA: TGTGCCAGTGGGGGAAACAGAAATCAGCCCCAGCATTTT.

The chain is built from TRBV5-4 and TRBJ2-4, with 9 nucleotides matching TRBD1. CDR1 and CDR2 from the germline V gene are SGHNT and YYREEE (reference sequence). With V trimmed by 3 bases and J by 3 bases, 4 bases remained unmatched. This CDR3 contains 15 residues. The CDR3 loop reads CASSSPGQGKNIQYF. The CDR3 DNA reads as TGTGCCAGCAGCTCTCCGGGACAGGGCAAAAACATTCAGTACTTC.

This clone was seen a few times. V usage is TRBV6-5 and J usage is TRBJ1-4, with 8 bases identical to TRBD1. V trimming: 5 bases; J trimming: 7 bases; junction bases outside the gene matches: 9. This CDR3 has 15 residues. CDR1 is MNHEY, CDR2 SVGAGI, per germline. The CDR3 loop reads CASSTFQGAGEKLFF. The CDR3 region has the DNA TGTGCCAGCAGTACATTTCAGGGGGCGGGTGAAAAACTGTTTTTT.

This clone came up a few times. The gene calls are TRBV3-1 (or the pseudogene TRBV3-2) and TRBJ2-1; the D is unclear. Germline V gives CDR1 LGHDT, CDR2 YNNKEL (reference sequence). The CDR3 runs 11 residues. Trimming left V 1 base short and J 10 bases short, with 5 bases between. CDR3 DNA sequence: TGTGCCAGCAGCCAAGTCACAGAGCAGTTCTTC. Its translation is CASSQVTEQFF.

The chain combines TRBV5-1 with TRBJ2-3; the D is unclear. The CDR3 runs 16 residues. Trimming removed 0 bases at V and 1 base at J, with 12 bases between. CDR1 is SGHRS and CDR2 is YFSETQ in the germline V gene. CDR3 coding DNA: TGCGCCAGCAGCTTGGCCAGTAGGTCGGGCACAGATACGCAGTATTTT. Its translation is CASSLASRSGTDTQYF.

This clone was recorded only once. The V call is TRBV5-1, the J call TRBJ1-1; D may be TRBD1 (5 bases). Germline V gene data show CDR1 as SGHRS and CDR2 as YFSETQ. The CDR3 runs to 15 residues. V lost 4 bases to trimming and J lost 0 bases, with 13 bases between them. The DNA of the CDR3 is TGCGCCAGCAGCGGAGGACGGGGGATGAACACTGAAGCTTTCTTT. As protein: CASSGGRGMNTEAFF.

This clone was recorded once. The chain uses TRBV5-8 and TRBJ1-1; D is perhaps TRBD1 (6 bases). This CDR3 has 15 amino acids. Trimming left V 2 bases short and J 3 bases short, with 14 bases between. Germline lookup yields CDR1 SGHTS and CDR2 YDEGEE. This chain's CDR3 is CASSFRSTGYTEAFF. CDR3 nucleotides: TGTGCCAGCAGCTTCCGATCGACAGGTTACACTGAAGCTTTCTTT.

The rearrangement uses TRBV18 and TRBJ2-3; TRBD2 matches at 13 bases. Germline V gives CDR1 KGHSH, CDR2 LQKENI. V was clipped by 2 bases and J by 0 bases; unmatched bases: 5. CDR3 length equals 18 residues. The CDR3 sequence is CASSPEMTSGGSTDTQYF. The CDR3 DNA sequence: TGTGCCAGCTCACCAGAGATGACTAGCGGGGGGAGCACAGATACGCAGTATTTT.

This chain's CDR3 is CASSDPGQMNTEAFF. The CDR3 DNA reads TGCGCCAGCAGTGATCCGGGACAGATGAACACTGAAGCTTTCTTT. This sequence joins TRBV10-2 and TRBJ1-1; the match to TRBD1 covers 7 bases. The germline CDR1 and CDR2 sequences are WSHSY and SAAADI. The J segment lost 0 bases and the V segment lost 3 bases, leaving 4 bases of the junction unmatched. There are 15 residues in the CDR3.

This rearrangement joins TRBV11-2 to TRBJ1-2, with D perhaps TRBD1 (6 bases). The CDR3 is 16 amino acids. The V gene's germline CDR1 is SGHAT and CDR2 FQNNGV. V lost 1 base and J lost 4, with 16 bases in between. The DNA for the CDR3 is TGTGCCAGCAGCTTAGCGACAGGTCCACGATCCTATGGCTACACCTTC. This gives the protein CASSLATGPRSYGYTF. The variable domain in full, with the rest retrieved from reference TRBV11-2 and TRBJ1-2, is EAGVAQSPRYKIIEKRQSVAFWCNPISGHATLYWYQQILGQGPKLLIQFQNNGVVDDSQLPKDRFSAERLKGVDSTLKIQPAKLEDSAVYLCASSLATGPRSYGYTFGSGTRLTVV.

This clone was picked up one time. The V and J genes are TRBV7-2 and TRBJ1-1, with D hard to call. Germline V lookup: CDR1 SGHTA, CDR2 FQGNSA. V lost 5 bases and J 3 bases, leaving 4 bases between the germline ends. The CDR3 loop spans 11 amino acids. As DNA, the CDR3 is TGTGCCAGCAGCAAATACACTGAAGCTTTCTTT. Translated: CASSKYTEAFF.

The chain is built from TRBV5-3 and TRBJ2-5; tentatively, D is TRBD1 or TRBD2 (5 bases each). TRBV5-3 is marked as an open reading frame, function uncertain. This CDR3 contains 15 residues. The V gene lost 3 bases and the J gene lost 2 bases, with 14 bases spanning the gap. CDR3 DNA sequence: TGTGCCAGAAGCTCGACTCGGGACCAGCAAGAGACCCAGTACTTC. Translated, it gives CARSSTRDQQETQYF.

The chain recombines TRBV19 with TRBJ1-4; 7 bases agree with TRBD1. V lost 8 bases, J lost 4 bases, and 10 bases stayed unmatched. Germline V gene sequence: CDR1 LNHDA, CDR2 SQIVND (reference sequence). The CDR3 is made up of 15 amino acids. CDR3 sequence (DNA): TGTGCCAGTCACAGTGGGACAGCTCGTAATGAAAAACTGTTTTTT. Translating it yields CASHSGTARNEKLFF.

The J gene is TRBJ1-6, the V gene TRBV6-5; D gene ambiguous. This CDR3 has 15 amino acids. The germline V gene encodes CDR1 MNHEY and CDR2 SVGAGI. Between the trimmed V and J ends, which lost 0 bases and 3 bases, there was a span of 6 bases. The CDR3 DNA reads as TGTGCCAGCAGTTACTCGAGTGACTATAATTCACCCCTCCACTTT. It specifies CASSYSSDYNSPLHF.

This clone appeared once. The rearrangement uses TRBV4-3 and TRBJ1-2; TRBD1 might be the D (6 bases). Trimming removed 0 bases at V and 5 bases at J, with 16 bases between. The CDR3 loop spans 16 amino acids. Germline values: CDR1 LGHNA, CDR2 YSLEER. The CDR3 region is CASSQERTALRYGYTF. The CDR3 DNA reads as TGCGCCAGCAGCCAAGAGCGGACAGCTTTACGGTATGGCTACACCTTC.

CDR3 in DNA: TGTGCCAGCTGGCTAGCCTTCGGCACAGATACGCAGTATTTT. Residues: CASWLAFGTDTQYF. V gene TRBV27 combines with J gene TRBJ2-3; D is possibly TRBD2 (5 bases). Germline V lookup: CDR1 MNHEY, CDR2 SMNVEV (reference sequence). CDR3 length: 14 residues. The V gene lost 8 bases and the J gene lost 1 base, with 13 bases spanning the gap.

The chain has TRBV5-4 and TRBJ2-4, with D possibly TRBD1 on 5 matching bases. Germline V gives CDR1 SGHNT, CDR2 YYREEE (reference sequence). The CDR3 length is 13 residues. Between the trimmed V and J ends, which lost 1 base and 8 bases, there was a span of 10 bases. DNA for the CDR3: TGTGCCAGCAGCTTGCAGGGCTTTGACATTCAGTACTTC. It is translated as CASSLQGFDIQYF.

The V gene is TRBV4-3, the J gene TRBJ2-3; D ambiguous. Germline V gives CDR1 LGHNA, CDR2 YSLEER. The CDR3 runs to 16 residues. V dropped 0 bases and J dropped 5 bases, with 15 bases sitting between them. The CDR3 loop is CASSQEVKPYQDTQYF. CDR3 coding DNA: TGCGCCAGCAGCCAAGAAGTCAAGCCCTATCAAGATACGCAGTATTTT.

The rearrangement links TRBV19 to TRBJ1-1; D remains ambiguous. This CDR3 is built from 12 residues. Germline V lookup: CDR1 LNHDA, CDR2 SQIVND (reference sequence). V gave up 3 bases and J gave up 5 bases, with 7 bases separating them. The CDR3 here is CASSMARTEAFF. Here the CDR3 DNA reads TGTGCCAGTAGTATGGCCCGAACTGAAGCTTTCTTT.

The chain recombines TRBV7-3 with TRBJ2-1, with D tentatively TRBD1 or TRBD2 (5 bases each). Looked up from germline, CDR1 is SGHTA and CDR2 is FQGTGA. The V gene lost 4 bases and the J gene lost 5 bases, with 18 bases spanning the gap. This CDR3 region has 16 residues. In DNA form, the CDR3 reads TGTGCCAGCAGCTCAAAGGGGAGAGAGAACAACAATGAGCAGTTCTTC. It specifies CASSSKGRENNNEQFF.

This rearrangement joins TRBV30 to TRBJ2-6; unclear D gene. The CDR3 covers 12 residues. V lost 6 bases and J lost 4, with 7 bases in between. Germline values: CDR1 GTSNPN, CDR2 SVGIG (reference sequence). The CDR3, as DNA: TGTGCCTGCCTTTTCGGGGCCAACGTCCTGACTTTC. Amino acids: CACLFGANVLTF.

The CDR3 bases are TGTGCCAGCAGCTCTTCAGGTGAAAAACTGTTTTTT. Translated, it gives CASSSSGEKLFF. The chain employs TRBV7-9 and TRBJ1-4; D is undetermined. The germline gives CDR1 SEHNR, CDR2 FQNEAQ (reference sequence). CDR3 length: 12 residues. V lost 4 bases and J lost 7, with 7 bases in between.

The chain couples TRBV3-1 (or the pseudogene TRBV3-2) to TRBJ2-2; D unresolved. The CDR3 runs to 13 residues. Germline loops: CDR1 LGHDT, CDR2 YNNKEL (reference sequence). The ends were cut back, 3 bases at V and 5 bases at J, with 7 bases in the middle. The CDR3 region has the DNA TGTGCCAGCAGCCACAGGAGAACCGGGGAGCTGTTTTTT. Residues: CASSHRRTGELFF.

J is TRBJ1-2 and V is TRBV4-1, with D unresolved. CDR3 length equals 15 residues. Germline V gene sequence: CDR1 MGHRA, CDR2 YSYEKL. V was trimmed by 1 base and J by 8 bases, leaving 17 bases between them. CDR3 nucleotide sequence: TGCGCCAGCAGCCAAGCAGGAGTCATCGCCCTGGGCTACACCTTC. It specifies CASSQAGVIALGYTF.

The chain employs TRBV5-1 and TRBJ1-1; D might be TRBD1 (5 bases). The CDR3 runs to 16 residues. CDR1 is SGHRS, CDR2 YFSETQ, per germline. V was shortened by 0 bases and J by 6 bases, with 18 bases between the two germline ends. CDR3 DNA sequence: TGCGCCAGCAGCTTGGAACTAAACTCCCCGGGGGCTGAAGCTTTCTTT. Its translation: CASSLELNSPGAEAFF.

This clone appeared once. The chain carries TRBV6-5 and TRBJ1-1; D is unclear. V was cut by 2 bases and J by 2 bases, with 12 bases left in between. Germline V gives CDR1 MNHEY, CDR2 SVGAGI. The CDR3 is made up of 15 amino acids. The CDR3 DNA sequence: TGTGCCAGCAGTTACGAGGTTAGATCTAACACTGAAGCTTTCTTT. As protein: CASSYEVRSNTEAFF.